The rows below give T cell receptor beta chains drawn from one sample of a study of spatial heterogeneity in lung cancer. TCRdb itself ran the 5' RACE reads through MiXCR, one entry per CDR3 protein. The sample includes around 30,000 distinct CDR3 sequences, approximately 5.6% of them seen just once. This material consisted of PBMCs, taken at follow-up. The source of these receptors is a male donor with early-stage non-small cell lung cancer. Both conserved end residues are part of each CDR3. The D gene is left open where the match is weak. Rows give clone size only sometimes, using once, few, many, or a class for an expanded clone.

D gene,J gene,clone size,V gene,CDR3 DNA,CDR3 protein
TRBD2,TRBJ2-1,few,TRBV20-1,TGCAGTGCTAGAGTTGTCCTAGCGGGAGCATTCTGGTCCTACAATGAGCAGTTCTTC,CSARVVLAGAFWSYNEQFF
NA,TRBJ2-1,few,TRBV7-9,TGTGCCAGCAGCTTAGGTGTTGAGCAGTTCTTC,CASSLGVEQFF
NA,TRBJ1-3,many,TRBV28,TGTGCCAGCAGTTCACCAGGTCGCTCTGGAAACACCATATATTTT,CASSSPGRSGNTIYF
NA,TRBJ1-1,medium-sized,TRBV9,TGTGCCAGCAGCGGATCTCCGGAGGGCCCCCTTAACACTGAAGCTTTCTTT,CASSGSPEGPLNTEAFF
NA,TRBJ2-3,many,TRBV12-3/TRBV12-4,TGTGCCAGCAGTTTAAGACTAGGAGGCACAGATACGCAGTATTTT,CASSLRLGGTDTQYF
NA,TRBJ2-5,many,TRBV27,TGTGCCACTTCTGGCGGGGCTCAAGAGACCCAGTACTTC,CATSGGAQETQYF
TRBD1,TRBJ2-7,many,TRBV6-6,TGTGCCAGCAGCCCGGGACAGCCCTACGAGCAGTACTTC,CASSPGQPYEQYF
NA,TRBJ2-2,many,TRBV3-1,TGTGCCAGCAGCCAACAAAGATTCGGGGAGCTGTTTTTT,CASSQQRFGELFF
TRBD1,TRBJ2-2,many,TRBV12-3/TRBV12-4,TGTGCCAGTCAACCTGGACAGGCTATCACCGGGGAGCTGTTTTTT,CASQPGQAITGELFF
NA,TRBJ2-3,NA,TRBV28,TGTGCCAGCAGTGGGGGTACAGATACGCAGTATTTT,CASSGGTDTQYF
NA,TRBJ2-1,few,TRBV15,TGTGCCACCAGCAGAGATCTCGTGGTTAGCTACAATGAGCAGTTCTTC,CATSRDLVVSYNEQFF
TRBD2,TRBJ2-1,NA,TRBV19,TGTGCCAGTACAACCGGGACTAGCGGGAGAAAGGGTGAGCAGTTCTTC,CASTTGTSGRKGEQFF
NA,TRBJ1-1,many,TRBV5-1,TGCGCCAGCAGCATCGGGACGGCTTCTCCGAACACTGAAGCTTTCTTT,CASSIGTASPNTEAFF
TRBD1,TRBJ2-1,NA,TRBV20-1,TGCAGTGCTAAAAAGACAGGGAACTACGGGAATGAGCAGTTCTTC,CSAKKTGNYGNEQFF
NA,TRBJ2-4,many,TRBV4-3,TGCGCCAGCAGCCAGGACCGGGAAACTCAGTACTTC,CASSQDRETQYF
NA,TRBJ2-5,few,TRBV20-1,TGCAGTGCTTGGGACACAAAACAAGAGACCCAGTACTTC,CSAWDTKQETQYF
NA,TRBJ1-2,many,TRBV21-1,TGTGCCAGCAGCAAACATCGGTGCACCCTCAACTATGGCTACACCTTC,CASSKHRCTLNYGYTF
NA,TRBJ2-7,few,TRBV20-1,TGCAGTGCTAGAGAGTATGACGGACTGAAGGCATACGAGCAGTACTTC,CSAREYDGLKAYEQYF
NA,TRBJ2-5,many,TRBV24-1,TGTGCCATTGGGCCGGGGGTCGTCGGGGAGACCCAGTACTTC,CAIGPGVVGETQYF
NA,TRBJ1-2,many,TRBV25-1,TGTGCCAGCAGTGAAGGCTTGGTTAGGGAAGGCTACACCTTC,CASSEGLVREGYTF
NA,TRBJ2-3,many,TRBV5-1,TGCGCCAGCAGCTCAGCCTTGGGAGATACGCAGTATTTT,CASSSALGDTQYF
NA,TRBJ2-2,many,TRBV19,TGTGCCAGTAGCGTAATTTTCGCCGGGGAGCTGTTTTTT,CASSVIFAGELFF
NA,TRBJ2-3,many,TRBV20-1,TGCAGTGCTAGATGGCTAGTTAGGGTCACAGATACGCAGTATTTT,CSARWLVRVTDTQYF
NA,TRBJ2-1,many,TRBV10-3,TGTGCCATCAGCCCGACAGTTCGGGCAATGAATGAGCAGTTCTTC,CAISPTVRAMNEQFF
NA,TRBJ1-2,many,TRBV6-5,TGTGCCAGCAGATTTGGCTATGGCTACACCTTC,CASRFGYGYTF
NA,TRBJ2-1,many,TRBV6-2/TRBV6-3,TGTGCCAGCACCGTGGACGGATTCAATGAGCAGTTCTTC,CASTVDGFNEQFF
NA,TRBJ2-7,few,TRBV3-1,TGTGCCAGCAGCCAAGATCTCCGTGGATACGAGCAGTACTTC,CASSQDLRGYEQYF
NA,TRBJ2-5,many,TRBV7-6,TGTGCCAGCAGCCCCCAACTGATCGGTACAGCACAAGAGACCCAGTACTTC,CASSPQLIGTAQETQYF
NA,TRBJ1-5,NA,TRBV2,TGTGCCAGCAGCCCACCCCCGGGGATGAGCAATCAGCCCCAGCATTTT,CASSPPPGMSNQPQHF
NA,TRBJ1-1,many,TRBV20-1,TGCAGTGCTCCAGACAGAATGAACACTGAAGCTTTCTTT,CSAPDRMNTEAFF
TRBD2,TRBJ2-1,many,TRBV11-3,TGTGCCAGCAGCTTCCGGACTAGCGGGAGCTCCTACAATGAGCAGTTCTTC,CASSFRTSGSSYNEQFF
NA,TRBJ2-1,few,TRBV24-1,TGTGCCACCAGTGATTTGAGTCCGGGGAGCTCCTACAATGAGCAGTTCTTC,CATSDLSPGSSYNEQFF
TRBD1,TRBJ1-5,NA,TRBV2,TGTGCCAGCAGTGAACAGGGACAGGTCAATCAGCCCCAGCATTTT,CASSEQGQVNQPQHF
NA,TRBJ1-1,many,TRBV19,TGTGCCTCAAACAGGGATAAGGACACTGAAGCTTTCTTT,CASNRDKDTEAFF
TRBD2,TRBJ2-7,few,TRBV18,TGTGCCAGCTCCCCGACGACTAGCGGGGGGCCGTATGAAGGCGAGCAGTACTTC,CASSPTTSGGPYEGEQYF
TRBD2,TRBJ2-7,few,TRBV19,TGTGCCAGTAGTATTCGTAGCGGGATCCCCTACGAGCAGTACTTC,CASSIRSGIPYEQYF
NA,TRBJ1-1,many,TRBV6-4,TGTGCCAGCAGTGCTACGACGGGGCTTGAAGCTTTCTTT,CASSATTGLEAFF
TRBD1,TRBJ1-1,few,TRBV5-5,TGTGCCAGCACCCGGACAGGGGGTAACACTGAAGCTTTCTTT,CASTRTGGNTEAFF
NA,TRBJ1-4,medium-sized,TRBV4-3,TGCGCCAGCAGCCAAAATATGGCCTTGGGGGAAAAACTGTTTTTT,CASSQNMALGEKLFF
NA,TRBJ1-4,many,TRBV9,TGTGCCAGCAGCTCGAGGGGCCAGAGCGGCTTAGGTGAAAAACTGTTTTTT,CASSSRGQSGLGEKLFF
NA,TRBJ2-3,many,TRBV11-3,TGTGCCAGCAGCTTAGGGGCGGCCACAGATACGCAGTATTTT,CASSLGAATDTQYF
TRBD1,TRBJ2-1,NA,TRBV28,TGTGCCAGCAGTTCACCGGGACAGGGCAACAATGAGCAGTTCTTC,CASSSPGQGNNEQFF
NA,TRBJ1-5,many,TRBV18,TGTGCCAGCTCACCAAGGGAGGCAGTGATCAATCAGCCCCAGCATTTT,CASSPREAVINQPQHF
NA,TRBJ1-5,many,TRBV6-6,TGTGCCAGCAGTTACTACGCGGATCAGCCCCAGCATTTT,CASSYYADQPQHF
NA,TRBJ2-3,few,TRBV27,TGTGCCAGCACCCAGAGCAGCGGAACTAGCACAGATACGCAGTATTTT,CASTQSSGTSTDTQYF
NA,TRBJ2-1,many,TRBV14,TGTGCCAGCAGCCAAGCTCGGGGATTTAATGAGCAGTTCTTC,CASSQARGFNEQFF
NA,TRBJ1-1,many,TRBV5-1,TGCGCCAGCATAGGGAACACTGAAGCTTTCTTT,CASIGNTEAFF
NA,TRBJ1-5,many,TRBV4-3,TGCGCCAGCAGCCAAGACAAGGGGATCAATCAGCCCCAGCATTTT,CASSQDKGINQPQHF
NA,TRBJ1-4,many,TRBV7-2,TGTGCCAGCAGCAGAAACAGGAATGAAAAACTGTTTTTT,CASSRNRNEKLFF
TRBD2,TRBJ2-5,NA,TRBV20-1,TGCAGTGCTAGAGATCCGACTAGCGGGACGGAGACCCAGTACTTC,CSARDPTSGTETQYF
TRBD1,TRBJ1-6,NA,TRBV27,TGTGCCAGCAGTCACGGGACAGTAAGGAATTCACCCCTCCACTTT,CASSHGTVRNSPLHF
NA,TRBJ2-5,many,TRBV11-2,TGTGCCAGCAGCTTAGGCATTGAAGAGACCCAGTACTTC,CASSLGIEETQYF
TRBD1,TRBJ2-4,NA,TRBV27,TGTGCCAGCAGTACAGGGGTCAAAAACATTCAGTACTTC,CASSTGVKNIQYF
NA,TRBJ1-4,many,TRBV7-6,TGTGCCAGCAGCCTTCAGGACGGTAATGAAAAACTGTTTTTT,CASSLQDGNEKLFF
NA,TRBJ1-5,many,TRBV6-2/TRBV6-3,TGTGCCAGCAGTGACCGGACAGAAAATCAGCCCCAGCATTTT,CASSDRTENQPQHF
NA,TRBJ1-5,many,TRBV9,TGTGCCAGCAGCGAGGGGGGCAATCAGCCCCAGCATTTT,CASSEGGNQPQHF
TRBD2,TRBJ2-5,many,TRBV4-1,TGCGCCAGCAGCCAAGAAACTAGCGGGACCCAGTACTTC,CASSQETSGTQYF